The 2 T cell receptor beta chains below come from one sample, sequenced in a study of cytomegalovirus exposure and HLA in healthy donors. PCR used 60 Vbeta primers and 13 Jbeta primers. This table comes from immunoSEQ multiplex PCR, and its TCRdb copy is limited to in-frame clones, with some not included. The repertoire holds 90,000 to 120,000 clones, with around two thirds as singletons. Material for sequencing was PBMCs. These receptors all come from a woman between 40 and 55 years old in good health and CMV-seropositive.

V and J are TRBV9 and TRBJ2-2; D gene ambiguous. The CDR3 spans 12 residues. Germline V gene data show CDR1 as SGDLS and CDR2 as YYNGEE. Trimming stripped 0 bases from V and 8 bases from J, with 5 bases between. CDR3 nucleotide sequence: TGTGCCAGCAGCGTAGGTGAGGGGGAGCTGTTTTTT. Amino acid sequence: CASSVGEGELFF.

V is TRBV11-2 and J is TRBJ1-1; D remains unclear. The CDR3 spans 12 residues. The germline gives CDR1 SGHAT, CDR2 FQNNGV. The V end lost 2 bases, the J end lost 7 bases, and 8 bases lay between the germline ends. CDR3 amino acids: CASSLTWSEAFF. CDR3 in DNA: TGTGCCAGCAGCTTAACGTGGAGTGAAGCTTTCTTT.